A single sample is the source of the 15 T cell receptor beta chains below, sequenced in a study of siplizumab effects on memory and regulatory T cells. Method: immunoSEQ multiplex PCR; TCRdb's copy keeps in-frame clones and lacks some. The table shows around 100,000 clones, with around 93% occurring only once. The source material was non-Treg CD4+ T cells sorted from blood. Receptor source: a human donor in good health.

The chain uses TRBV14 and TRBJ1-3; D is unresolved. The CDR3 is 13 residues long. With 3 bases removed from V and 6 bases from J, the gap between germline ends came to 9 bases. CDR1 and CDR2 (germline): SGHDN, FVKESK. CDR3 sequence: CASSQSLINTIYF. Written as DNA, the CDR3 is TGTGCCAGCAGCCAGAGCCTAATAAACACCATATATTTT.

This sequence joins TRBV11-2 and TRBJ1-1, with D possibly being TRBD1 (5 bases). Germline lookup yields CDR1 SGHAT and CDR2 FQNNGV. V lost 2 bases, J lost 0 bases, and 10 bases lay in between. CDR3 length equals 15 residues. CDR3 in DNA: TGTGCCAGCAGCTTAAGGCGGGGGGTGAACACTGAAGCTTTCTTT. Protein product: CASSLRRGVNTEAFF.

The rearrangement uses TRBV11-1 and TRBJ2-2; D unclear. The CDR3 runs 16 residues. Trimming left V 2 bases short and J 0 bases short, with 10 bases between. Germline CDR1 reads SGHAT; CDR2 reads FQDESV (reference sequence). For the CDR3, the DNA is TGTGCCAGCAGCTTACGGGTAGATACGAACACCGGGGAGCTGTTTTTT. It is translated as CASSLRVDTNTGELFF.

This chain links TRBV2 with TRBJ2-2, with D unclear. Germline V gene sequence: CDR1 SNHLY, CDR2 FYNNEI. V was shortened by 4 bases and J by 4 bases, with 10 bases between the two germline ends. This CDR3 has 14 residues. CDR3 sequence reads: CASSVTFSTGELFF. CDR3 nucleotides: TGTGCCAGCAGTGTAACTTTTTCCACCGGGGAGCTGTTTTTT.

The CDR3 loop is CASSLNWRNTEAFF. The CDR3 nucleotides read TGTGCCAGCAGCTTAAACTGGAGGAACACTGAAGCTTTCTTT. The chain uses TRBV11-2 and TRBJ1-1; D gene uncertain. The CDR3 sequence is 14 residues long. Trimming stripped 2 bases from V and 1 base from J, with 8 bases between. The germline V gene has CDR1 SGHAT and CDR2 FQNNGV.

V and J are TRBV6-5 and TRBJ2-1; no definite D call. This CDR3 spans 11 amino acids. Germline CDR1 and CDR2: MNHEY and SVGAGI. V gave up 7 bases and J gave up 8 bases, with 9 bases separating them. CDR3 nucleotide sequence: TGTGCCAGCACTCTGGGGTATGAGCAGTTCTTC. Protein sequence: CASTLGYEQFF.

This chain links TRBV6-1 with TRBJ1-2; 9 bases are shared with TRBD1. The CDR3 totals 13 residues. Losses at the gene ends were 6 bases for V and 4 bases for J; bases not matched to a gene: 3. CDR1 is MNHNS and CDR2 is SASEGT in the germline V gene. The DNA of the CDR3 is TGTGCCAGCAGAGGGACAGGGACCTATGGCTACACCTTC. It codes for CASRGTGTYGYTF.

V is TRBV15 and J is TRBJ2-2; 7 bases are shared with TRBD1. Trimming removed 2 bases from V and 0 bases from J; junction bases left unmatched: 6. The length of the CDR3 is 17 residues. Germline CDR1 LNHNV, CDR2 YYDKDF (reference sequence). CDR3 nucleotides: TGTGCCACCAGCAGAAAGAGGACAGGATCGAACACCGGGGAGCTGTTTTTT. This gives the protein CATSRKRTGSNTGELFF. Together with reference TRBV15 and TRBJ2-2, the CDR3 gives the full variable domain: DAMVIQNPRYQVTQFGKPVTLSCSQTLNHNVMYWYQQKSSQAPKLLFHYYDKDFNNEADTPDNFQSRRPNTSFCFLDIRSPGLGDTAMYLCATSRKRTGSNTGELFFGEGSRLTVL.

The CDR3 DNA sequence: TGTGCCAGCAGCCCCGGCGGACTAGCGGCCACAGATACGCAGTATTTT. It codes for CASSPGGLAATDTQYF. The J gene is TRBJ2-3, the V gene TRBV11-2, with 10 bases that match TRBD2. CDR3 length: 16 amino acids. V was clipped by 5 bases and J by 2 bases; unmatched bases: 7. CDR1 is SGHAT and CDR2 is FQNNGV in the germline V gene.

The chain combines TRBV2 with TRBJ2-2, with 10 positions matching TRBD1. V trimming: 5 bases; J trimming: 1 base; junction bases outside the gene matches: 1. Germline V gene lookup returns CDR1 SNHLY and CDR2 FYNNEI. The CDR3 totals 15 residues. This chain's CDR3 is CASSRDRGNTGELFF. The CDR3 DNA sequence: TGTGCCAGCAGTCGGGACAGGGGGAACACCGGGGAGCTGTTTTTT.

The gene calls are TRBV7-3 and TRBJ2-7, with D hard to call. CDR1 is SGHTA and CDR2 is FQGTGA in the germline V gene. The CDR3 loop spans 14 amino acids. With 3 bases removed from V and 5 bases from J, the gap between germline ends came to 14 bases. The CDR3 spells CASSFSGSGHEQYF. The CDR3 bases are TGTGCCAGCAGCTTTTCGGGTAGTGGCCACGAGCAGTACTTC.

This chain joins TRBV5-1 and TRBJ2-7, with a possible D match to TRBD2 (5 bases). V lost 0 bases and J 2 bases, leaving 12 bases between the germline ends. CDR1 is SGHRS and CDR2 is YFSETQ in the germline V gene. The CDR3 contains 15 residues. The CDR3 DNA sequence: TGCGCCAGCAGCTTGGCGCGTCAGACTACCTACGAGCAGTACTTC. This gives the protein CASSLARQTTYEQYF.

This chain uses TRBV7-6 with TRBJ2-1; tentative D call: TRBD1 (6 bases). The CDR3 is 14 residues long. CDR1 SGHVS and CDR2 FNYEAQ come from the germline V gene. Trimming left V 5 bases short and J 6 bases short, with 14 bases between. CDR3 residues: CASSNRDLTNEQFF. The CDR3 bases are TGTGCCAGCAGCAACAGGGACCTGACCAATGAGCAGTTCTTC.

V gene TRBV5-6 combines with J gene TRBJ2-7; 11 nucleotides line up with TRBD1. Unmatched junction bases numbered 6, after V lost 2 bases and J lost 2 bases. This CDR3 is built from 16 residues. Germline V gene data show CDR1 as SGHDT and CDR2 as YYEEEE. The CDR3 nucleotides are TGTGCCAGCAGCTTTGACCGGGACAGGGGGACCTACGAGCAGTACTTC. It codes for CASSFDRDRGTYEQYF.

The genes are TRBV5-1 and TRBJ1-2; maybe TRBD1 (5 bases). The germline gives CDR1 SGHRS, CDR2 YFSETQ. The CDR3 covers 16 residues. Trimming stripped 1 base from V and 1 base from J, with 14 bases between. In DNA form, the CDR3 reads TGCGCCAGCAGCTTGCCCGAGGGGAAAAATAACTATGGCTACACCTTC. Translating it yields CASSLPEGKNNYGYTF. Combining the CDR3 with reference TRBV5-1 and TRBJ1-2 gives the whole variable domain KAGVTQTPRYLIKTRGQQVTLSCSPISGHRSVSWYQQTPGQGLQFLFEYFSETQRNKGNFPGRFSGRQFSNSRSEMNVSTLELGDSALYLCASSLPEGKNNYGYTFGSGTRLTVV.